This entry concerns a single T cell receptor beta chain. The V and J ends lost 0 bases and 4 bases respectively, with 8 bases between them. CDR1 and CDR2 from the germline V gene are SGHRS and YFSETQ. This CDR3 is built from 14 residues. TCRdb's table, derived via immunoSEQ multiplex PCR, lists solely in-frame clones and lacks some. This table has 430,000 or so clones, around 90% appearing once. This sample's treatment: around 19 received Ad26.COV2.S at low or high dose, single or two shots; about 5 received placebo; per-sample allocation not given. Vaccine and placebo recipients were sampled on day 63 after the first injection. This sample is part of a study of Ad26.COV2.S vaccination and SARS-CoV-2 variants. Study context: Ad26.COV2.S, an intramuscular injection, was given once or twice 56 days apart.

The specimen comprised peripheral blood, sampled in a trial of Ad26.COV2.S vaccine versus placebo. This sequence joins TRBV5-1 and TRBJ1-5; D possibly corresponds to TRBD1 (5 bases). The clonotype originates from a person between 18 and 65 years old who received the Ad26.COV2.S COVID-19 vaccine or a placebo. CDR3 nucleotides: TGCGCCAGCAGCTTGGCAGGGTCGAATCAGCCCCAGCATTTT. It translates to CASSLAGSNQPQHF.